A selection of T cell receptor beta chains follows, all from one sample in a study of CD8+ T cells in alopecia areata. Clones were sequenced by immunoSEQ multiplex PCR, and TCRdb holds only the in-frame ones, with some missing. The sample contains approximately 200,000 clones, approximately 56% of which appear only once. The sequenced sample was CD4+ T cells sorted from blood, obtained at week 4, from a patient treated with tofacitinib. The receptors shown here come from a human donor with alopecia areata. Each CDR3 is given with its conserved first and last residue. The D gene is left open where the match is weak. The listing skips clone size in some rows; elsewhere it reads once, few, many or a size class.

d_gene	j_gene	v_gene	abundance	CDR3aa	CDR3nt
NA	TRBJ1-3	TRBV4-1	NA	CASSQVRQAPTYF	TGCGCCAGCAGCCAAGTCCGACAGGCCCCGACATATTTT
TRBD1	TRBJ1-1	TRBV2	NA	CASSGDRENTEAFF	TGTGCCAGCAGTGGGGACAGGGAGAACACTGAAGCTTTCTTT
NA	TRBJ2-1	TRBV30	NA	CAWKGEGNEQFF	TGTGCCTGGAAGGGCGAGGGGAATGAGCAGTTCTTC
NA	TRBJ1-1	TRBV30	NA	CAWAGQLNTEAFF	TGTGCCTGGGCAGGACAGCTAAACACTGAAGCTTTCTTT
NA	TRBJ2-1	TRBV29-1	NA	CSVQRTGSSSYNEQFF	TGCAGCGTGCAGCGAACCGGGAGCAGCTCCTACAATGAGCAGTTCTTC
TRBD1	TRBJ1-2	TRBV29-1	NA	CSVFSGQGYGYTF	TGCAGCGTATTCTCGGGACAGGGTTATGGCTACACCTTC
TRBD1	TRBJ1-2	TRBV29-1	once	CSAGRIDRGPSYTYGYTF	TGCAGCGCCGGGCGGATCGACAGGGGGCCCTCCTACACGTATGGCTACACCTTC
NA	TRBJ1-1	TRBV6-5	NA	CASTPGLNTEAFF	TGTGCTAGCACCCCGGGACTTAACACTGAAGCTTTCTTT
NA	TRBJ2-1	TRBV30	NA	CAWSAGLSSYNEQFF	TGTGCCTGGAGTGCGGGCCTGAGCTCCTACAATGAGCAGTTCTTC
NA	TRBJ1-2	TRBV9	NA	CASSVEDPYSNYGYTF	TGTGCCAGCAGCGTCGAGGACCCATATTCTAACTATGGCTACACCTTC
NA	TRBJ1-2	TRBV5-6	NA	CASRLRESNYGYTF	TGTGCCAGCCGCCTCCGGGAGTCTAACTATGGCTACACCTTC
TRBD1	TRBJ1-5	TRBV5-1	NA	CASSLMTGDQPQHF	TGCGCCAGCAGCTTGATGACAGGGGATCAGCCCCAGCATTTT
NA	TRBJ1-5	TRBV2	once	CASGGDQPQHF	TGTGCCAGCGGAGGGGATCAGCCCCAGCATTTT
NA	TRBJ1-2	TRBV29-1	NA	CSVVGLGLYGYTF	TGCAGCGTTGTTGGCCTAGGACTCTATGGCTACACCTTC
NA	TRBJ2-3	TRBV29-1	NA	CSAPQADTQYF	TGCAGCGCCCCCCAGGCAGATACGCAGTATTTT
NA	TRBJ1-5	TRBV4-3	NA	CASSQDWRGLQPQHF	TGCGCCAGCAGCCAAGATTGGCGGGGCCTACAGCCCCAGCATTTT
NA	TRBJ1-2	TRBV2	NA	CASSERQVYGYTF	TGTGCCAGCAGTGAAAGACAGGTCTATGGCTACACCTTC
NA	TRBJ1-1	TRBV7-2	NA	CASKWGAANTEAFF	TGTGCCAGCAAGTGGGGGGCAGCGAACACTGAAGCTTTCTTT
NA	TRBJ2-7	TRBV29-1	NA	CSVGVGRNYEQYF	TGCAGCGTGGGTGTGGGACGCAACTACGAGCAGTACTTC
NA	TRBJ1-6	TRBV4-1	NA	CASSQDPGQRSSPLHF	TGCGCCAGCAGCCAAGATCCCGGACAGAGATCATCACCCCTCCACTTT
NA	TRBJ1-6	TRBV30	NA	CAWSVPLRKSPLHF	TGTGCCTGGAGTGTACCCCTAAGAAAATCACCCCTCCACTTT
TRBD1	TRBJ2-1	TRBV29-1	NA	CSVEDSGTGDNEQFF	TGCAGCGTTGAAGATTCCGGGACAGGGGACAATGAGCAGTTCTTC
NA	TRBJ2-2	TRBV29-1	NA	CSVAPTITGELFF	TGCAGCGTTGCTCCCACGATCACCGGGGAGCTGTTTTTT